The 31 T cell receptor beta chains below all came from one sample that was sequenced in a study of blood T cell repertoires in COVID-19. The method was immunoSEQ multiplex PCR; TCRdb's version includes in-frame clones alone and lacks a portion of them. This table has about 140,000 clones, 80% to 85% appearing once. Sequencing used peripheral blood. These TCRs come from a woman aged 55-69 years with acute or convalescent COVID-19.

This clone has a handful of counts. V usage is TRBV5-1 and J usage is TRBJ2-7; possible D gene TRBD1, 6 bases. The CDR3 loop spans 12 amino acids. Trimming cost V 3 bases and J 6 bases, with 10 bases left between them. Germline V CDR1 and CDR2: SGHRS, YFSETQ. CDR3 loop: CASSYGQSEQYF. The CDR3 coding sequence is TGCGCCAGCAGCTACGGACAGAGCGAGCAGTACTTC. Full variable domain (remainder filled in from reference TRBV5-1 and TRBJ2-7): KAGVTQTPRYLIKTRGQQVTLSCSPISGHRSVSWYQQTPGQGLQFLFEYFSETQRNKGNFPGRFSGRQFSNSRSEMNVSTLELGDSALYLCASSYGQSEQYFGPGTRLTVT.

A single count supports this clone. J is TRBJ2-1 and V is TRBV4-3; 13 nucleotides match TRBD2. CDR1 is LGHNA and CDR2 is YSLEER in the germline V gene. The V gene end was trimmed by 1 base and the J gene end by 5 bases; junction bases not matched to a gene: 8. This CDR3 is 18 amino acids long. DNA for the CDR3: TGCGCCAGCAGCCAAGTAACTTACGGGACTAGCGGGGACAATGAGCAGTTCTTC. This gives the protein CASSQVTYGTSGDNEQFF.

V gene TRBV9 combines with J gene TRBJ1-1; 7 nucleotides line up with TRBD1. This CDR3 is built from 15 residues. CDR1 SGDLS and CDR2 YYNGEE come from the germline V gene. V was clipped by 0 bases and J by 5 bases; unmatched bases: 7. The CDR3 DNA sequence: TGTGCCAGCAGCGTAGCTGGGGCAGGGGGGACTGAAGCTTTCTTT. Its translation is CASSVAGAGGTEAFF.

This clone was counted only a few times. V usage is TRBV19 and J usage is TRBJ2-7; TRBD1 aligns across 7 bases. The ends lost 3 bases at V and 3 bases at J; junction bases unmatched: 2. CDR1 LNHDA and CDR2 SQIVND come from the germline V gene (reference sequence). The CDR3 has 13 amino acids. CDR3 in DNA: TGTGCCAGTAGTATCCGGGACAGCTACGAGCAGTACTTC. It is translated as CASSIRDSYEQYF.

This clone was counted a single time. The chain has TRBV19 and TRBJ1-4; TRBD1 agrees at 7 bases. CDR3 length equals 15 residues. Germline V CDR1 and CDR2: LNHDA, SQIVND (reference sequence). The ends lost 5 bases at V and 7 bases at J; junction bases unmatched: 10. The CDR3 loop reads CASSQNRGRIEKLFF. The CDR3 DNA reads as TGTGCCAGTAGTCAAAACAGGGGTAGGATTGAAAAACTGTTTTTT. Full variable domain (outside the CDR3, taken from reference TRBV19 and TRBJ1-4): DGGITQSPKYLFRKEGQNVTLSCEQNLNHDAMYWYRQDPGQGLRLIYYSQIVNDFQKGDIAEGYSVSREKKESFPLTVTSAQKNPTAFYLCASSQNRGRIEKLFFGSGTQLSVL.

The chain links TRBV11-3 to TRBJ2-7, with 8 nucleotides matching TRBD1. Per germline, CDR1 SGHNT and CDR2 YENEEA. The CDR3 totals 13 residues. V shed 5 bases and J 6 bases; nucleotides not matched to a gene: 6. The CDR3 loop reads CASSLDRASEQYF. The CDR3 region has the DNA TGTGCCAGCAGCCTGGACAGGGCGTCCGAGCAGTACTTC. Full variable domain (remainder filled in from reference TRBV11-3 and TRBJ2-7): EAGVVQSPRYKIIEKKQPVAFWCNPISGHNTLYWYLQNLGQGPELLIRYENEEAVDDSQLPKDRFSAERLKGVDSTLKIQPAELGDSAVYLCASSLDRASEQYFGPGTRLTVT.

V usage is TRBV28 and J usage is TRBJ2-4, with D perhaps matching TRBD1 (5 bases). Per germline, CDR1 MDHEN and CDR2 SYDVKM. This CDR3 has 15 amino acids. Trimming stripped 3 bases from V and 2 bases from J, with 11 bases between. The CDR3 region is CASSFQGLTKNIQYF. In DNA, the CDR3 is TGTGCCAGCAGTTTTCAGGGTCTAACCAAAAACATTCAGTACTTC.

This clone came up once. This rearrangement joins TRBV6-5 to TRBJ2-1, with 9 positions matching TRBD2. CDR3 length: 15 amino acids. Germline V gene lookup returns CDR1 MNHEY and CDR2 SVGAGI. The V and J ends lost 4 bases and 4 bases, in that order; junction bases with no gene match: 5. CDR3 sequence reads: CASSLVLAGYNEQFF. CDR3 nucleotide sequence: TGTGCCAGCAGTTTGGTGCTAGCGGGGTACAATGAGCAGTTCTTC.

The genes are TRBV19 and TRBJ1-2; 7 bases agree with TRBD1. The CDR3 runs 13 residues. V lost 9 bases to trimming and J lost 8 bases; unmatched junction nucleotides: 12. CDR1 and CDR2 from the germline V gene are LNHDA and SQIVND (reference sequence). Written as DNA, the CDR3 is TGTGCCAGCACGCGGGACAGCCCATACGGCTACACCTTC. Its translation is CASTRDSPYGYTF.

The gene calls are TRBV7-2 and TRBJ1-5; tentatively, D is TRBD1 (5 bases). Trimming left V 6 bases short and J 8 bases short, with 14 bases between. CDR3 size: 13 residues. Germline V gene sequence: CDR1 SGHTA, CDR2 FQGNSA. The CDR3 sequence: CASSQGVREPQHF. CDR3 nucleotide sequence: TGTGCCAGCAGTCAAGGGGTACGCGAGCCCCAGCATTTT.

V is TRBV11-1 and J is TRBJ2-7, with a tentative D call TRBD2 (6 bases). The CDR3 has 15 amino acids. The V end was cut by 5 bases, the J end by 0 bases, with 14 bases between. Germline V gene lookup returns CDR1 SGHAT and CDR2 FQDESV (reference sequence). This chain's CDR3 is CASSATDGSSYEQYF. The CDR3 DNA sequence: TGTGCCAGCAGCGCGACCGACGGGAGCTCCTACGAGCAGTACTTC.

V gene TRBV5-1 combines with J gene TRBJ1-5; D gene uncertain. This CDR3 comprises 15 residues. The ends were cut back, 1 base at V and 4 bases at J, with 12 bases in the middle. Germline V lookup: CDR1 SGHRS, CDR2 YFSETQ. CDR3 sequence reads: CASSLLPGSNQPQHF. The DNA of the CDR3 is TGCGCCAGCAGCTTGCTTCCAGGTTCGAATCAGCCCCAGCATTTT. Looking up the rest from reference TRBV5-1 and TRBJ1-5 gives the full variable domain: KAGVTQTPRYLIKTRGQQVTLSCSPISGHRSVSWYQQTPGQGLQFLFEYFSETQRNKGNFPGRFSGRQFSNSRSEMNVSTLELGDSALYLCASSLLPGSNQPQHFGDGTRLSIL.

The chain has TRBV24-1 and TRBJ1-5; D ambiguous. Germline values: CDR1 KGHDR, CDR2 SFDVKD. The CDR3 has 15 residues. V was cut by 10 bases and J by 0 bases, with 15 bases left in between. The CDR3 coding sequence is TGTGCCACTACCCCGGAGATTTATAGCAATCAGCCCCAGCATTTT. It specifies CATTPEIYSNQPQHF.

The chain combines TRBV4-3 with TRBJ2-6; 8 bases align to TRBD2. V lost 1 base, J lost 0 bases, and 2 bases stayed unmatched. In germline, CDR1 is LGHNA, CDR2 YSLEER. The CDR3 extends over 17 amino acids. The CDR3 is CASSQGSGISGANVLTF. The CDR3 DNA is TGCGCCAGCAGCCAAGGTAGCGGGATCTCTGGGGCCAACGTCCTGACTTTC.

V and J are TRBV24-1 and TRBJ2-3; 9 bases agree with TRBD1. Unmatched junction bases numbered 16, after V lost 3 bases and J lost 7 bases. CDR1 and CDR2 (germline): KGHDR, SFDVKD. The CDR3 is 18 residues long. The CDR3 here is CATSDNPGQGVDRNTQYF. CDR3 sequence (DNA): TGTGCCACCAGTGATAATCCGGGACAGGGTGTCGATCGGAATACGCAGTATTTT.

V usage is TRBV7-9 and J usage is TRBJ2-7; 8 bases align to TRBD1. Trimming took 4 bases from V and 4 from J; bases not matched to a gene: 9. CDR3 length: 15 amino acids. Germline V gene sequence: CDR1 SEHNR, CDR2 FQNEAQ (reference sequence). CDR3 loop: CASSSTGQVFYEQYF. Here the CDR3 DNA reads TGTGCCAGCAGCTCCACGGGACAGGTGTTTTACGAGCAGTACTTC.

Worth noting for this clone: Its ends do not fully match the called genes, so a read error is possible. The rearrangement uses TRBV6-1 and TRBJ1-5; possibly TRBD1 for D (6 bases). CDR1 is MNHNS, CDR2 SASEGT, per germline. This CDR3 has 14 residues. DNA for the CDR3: TGTGCCAGCAGTGAAGCCCAGGGGTTACGGGGCACGGATTTT. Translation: CASSEAQGLRGTDF.

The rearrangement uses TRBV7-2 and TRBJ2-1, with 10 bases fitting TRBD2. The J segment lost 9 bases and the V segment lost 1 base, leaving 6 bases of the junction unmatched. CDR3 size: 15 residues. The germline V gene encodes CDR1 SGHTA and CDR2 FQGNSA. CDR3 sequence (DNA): TGTGCCAGCAGCTTAGATCTAGCGGGAGTTGTTGAGCAGTTCTTC. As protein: CASSLDLAGVVEQFF.

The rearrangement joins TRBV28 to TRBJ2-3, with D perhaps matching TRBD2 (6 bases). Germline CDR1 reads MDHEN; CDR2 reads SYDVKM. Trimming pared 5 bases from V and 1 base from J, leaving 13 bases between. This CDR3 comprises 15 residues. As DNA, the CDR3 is TGTGCCAGCAGTCCGAGGGAGGCCCGCACAGATACGCAGTATTTT. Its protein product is CASSPREARTDTQYF.

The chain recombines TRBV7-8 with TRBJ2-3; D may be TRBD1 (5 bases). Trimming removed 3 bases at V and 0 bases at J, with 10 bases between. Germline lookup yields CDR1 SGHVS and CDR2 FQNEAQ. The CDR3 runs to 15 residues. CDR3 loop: CASSFAGISTDTQYF. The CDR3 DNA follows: TGTGCCAGCAGCTTCGCAGGGATAAGCACAGATACGCAGTATTTT.

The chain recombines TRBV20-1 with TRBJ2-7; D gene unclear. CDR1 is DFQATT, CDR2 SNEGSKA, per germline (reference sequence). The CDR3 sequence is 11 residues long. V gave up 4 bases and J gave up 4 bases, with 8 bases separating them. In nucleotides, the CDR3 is TGCAGTGCTACCGACGGGTACGAGCAGTACTTC. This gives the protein CSATDGYEQYF.

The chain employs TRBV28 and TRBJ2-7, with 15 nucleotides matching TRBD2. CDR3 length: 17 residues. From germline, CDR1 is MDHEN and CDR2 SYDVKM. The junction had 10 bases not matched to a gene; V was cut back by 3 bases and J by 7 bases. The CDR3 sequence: CASSFRGLAGGPSEQYF. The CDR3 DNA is TGTGCCAGCAGTTTTCGAGGACTAGCGGGAGGGCCTAGTGAGCAGTACTTC.

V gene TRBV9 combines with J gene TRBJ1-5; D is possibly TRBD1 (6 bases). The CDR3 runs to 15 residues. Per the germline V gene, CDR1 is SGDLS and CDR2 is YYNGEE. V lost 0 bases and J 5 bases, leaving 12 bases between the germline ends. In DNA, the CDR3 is TGTGCCAGCAGCGTAGTATCAGGGGATTATCAGCCCCAGCATTTT. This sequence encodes CASSVVSGDYQPQHF.

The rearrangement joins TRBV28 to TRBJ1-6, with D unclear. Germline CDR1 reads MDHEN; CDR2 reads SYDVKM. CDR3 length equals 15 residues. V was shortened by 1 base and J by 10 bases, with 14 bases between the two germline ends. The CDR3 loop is CASSLSAGGVSPLHF. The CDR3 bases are TGTGCCAGCAGTTTATCCGCGGGCGGGGTCTCACCCCTCCACTTT.

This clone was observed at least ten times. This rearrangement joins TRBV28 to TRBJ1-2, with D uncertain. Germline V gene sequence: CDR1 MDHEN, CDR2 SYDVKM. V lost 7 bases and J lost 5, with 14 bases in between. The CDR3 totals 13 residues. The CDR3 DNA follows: TGTGCCAGCATAACGGGGTCGCAGTATGGCTACACCTTC. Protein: CASITGSQYGYTF.

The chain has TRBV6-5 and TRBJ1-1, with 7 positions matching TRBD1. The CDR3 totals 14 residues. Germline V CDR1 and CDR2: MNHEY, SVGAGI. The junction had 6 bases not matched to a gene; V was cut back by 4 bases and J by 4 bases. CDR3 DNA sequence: TGTGCCAGCAGTTCCGCAAAGGGGGCCACTGAAGCTTTCTTT. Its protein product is CASSSAKGATEAFF.

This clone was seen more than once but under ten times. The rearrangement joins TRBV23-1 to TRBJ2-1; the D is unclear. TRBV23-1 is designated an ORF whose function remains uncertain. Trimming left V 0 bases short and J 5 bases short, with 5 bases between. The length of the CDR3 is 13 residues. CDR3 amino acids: CASSQSPHNEQFF. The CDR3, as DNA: TGCGCCAGCAGTCAATCCCCTCACAATGAGCAGTTCTTC.

In DNA form, the CDR3 reads TGTGCCACCAGGAGAACAGGGACTAGACTTGCAACTAATGAAAAACTGTTTTTT. The encoded protein is CATRRTGTRLATNEKLFF. The chain is built from TRBV15 and TRBJ1-4; possible D gene TRBD1, 6 bases. V lost 6 bases and J lost 0, with 20 bases in between. The germline V gene encodes CDR1 LNHNV and CDR2 YYDKDF (reference sequence). This CDR3 is 18 amino acids long.

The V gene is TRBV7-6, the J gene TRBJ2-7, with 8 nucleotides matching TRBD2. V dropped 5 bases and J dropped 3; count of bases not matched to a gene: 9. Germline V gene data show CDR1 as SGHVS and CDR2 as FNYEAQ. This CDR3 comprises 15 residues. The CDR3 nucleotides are TGTGCCAGCAGCCCTACTAGCGGAGCACGCTACGAGCAGTACTTC. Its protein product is CASSPTSGARYEQYF. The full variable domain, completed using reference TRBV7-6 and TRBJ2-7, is GAGVSQSPRYKVTKRGQDVALRCDPISGHVSLYWYRQALGQGPEFLTYFNYEAQQDKSGLPNDRFSAERPEGSISTLTIQRTEQRDSAMYRCASSPTSGARYEQYFGPGTRLTVT.

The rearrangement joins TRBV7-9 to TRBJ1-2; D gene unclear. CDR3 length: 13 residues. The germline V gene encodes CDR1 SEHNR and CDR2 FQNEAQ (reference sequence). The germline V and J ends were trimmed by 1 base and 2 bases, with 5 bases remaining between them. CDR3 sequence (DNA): TGTGCCAGCAGCTTAGTCGGGAACTATGGCTACACCTTC. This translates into CASSLVGNYGYTF.

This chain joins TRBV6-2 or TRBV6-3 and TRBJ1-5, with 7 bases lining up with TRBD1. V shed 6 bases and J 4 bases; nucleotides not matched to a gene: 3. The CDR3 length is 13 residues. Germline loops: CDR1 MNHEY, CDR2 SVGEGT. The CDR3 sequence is CASSEQGNQPQHF. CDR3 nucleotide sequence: TGTGCCAGCAGCGAACAGGGGAATCAGCCCCAGCATTTT.